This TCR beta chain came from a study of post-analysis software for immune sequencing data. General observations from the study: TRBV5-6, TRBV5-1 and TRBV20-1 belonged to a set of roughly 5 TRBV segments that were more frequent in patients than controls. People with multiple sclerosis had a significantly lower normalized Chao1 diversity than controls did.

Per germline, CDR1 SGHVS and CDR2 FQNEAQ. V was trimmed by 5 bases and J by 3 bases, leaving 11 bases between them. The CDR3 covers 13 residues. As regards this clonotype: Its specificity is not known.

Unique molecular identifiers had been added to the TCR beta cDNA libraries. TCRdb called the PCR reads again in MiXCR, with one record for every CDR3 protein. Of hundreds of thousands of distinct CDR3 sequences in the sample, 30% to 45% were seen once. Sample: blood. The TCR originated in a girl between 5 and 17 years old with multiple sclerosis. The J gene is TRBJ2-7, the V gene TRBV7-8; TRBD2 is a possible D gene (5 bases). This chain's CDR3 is CASSHPGDYEQYF. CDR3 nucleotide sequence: TGTGCCAGCAGCCACCCCGGGGACTACGAGCAGTACTTC.